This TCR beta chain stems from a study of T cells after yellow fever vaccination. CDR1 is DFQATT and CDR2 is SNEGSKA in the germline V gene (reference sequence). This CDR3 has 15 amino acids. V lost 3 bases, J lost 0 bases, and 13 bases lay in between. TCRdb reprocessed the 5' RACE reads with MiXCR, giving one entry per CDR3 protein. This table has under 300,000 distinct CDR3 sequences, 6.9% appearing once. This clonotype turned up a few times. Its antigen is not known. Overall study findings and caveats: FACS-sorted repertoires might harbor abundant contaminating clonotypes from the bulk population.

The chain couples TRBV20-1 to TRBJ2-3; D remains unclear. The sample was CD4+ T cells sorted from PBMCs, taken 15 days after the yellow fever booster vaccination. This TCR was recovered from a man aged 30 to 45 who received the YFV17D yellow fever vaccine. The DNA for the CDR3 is TGCAGTGCTAGTAGGTTTGGTAGCAGCACAGATACGCAGTATTTT. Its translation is CSASRFGSSTDTQYF.